This TCR beta chain was recovered during a study of T cell changes during pregnancy in multiple sclerosis. The length of the CDR3 is 15 residues. CDR1 and CDR2 (germline): PRHDT, FYEKMQ (reference sequence). Trimming cost V 5 bases and J 1 base; bases outside gene matches: 4. Profiled with immunoSEQ multiplex PCR; TCRdb holds only in-frame clones, not every one. The sample lists 55,000 to 65,000 clones, just under 95% occurring once. Here the sequenced sample was CD4+ T cells from peripheral blood mononuclear cells, taken before pregnancy. The J gene is TRBJ1-1, the V gene TRBV13; 10 nucleotides match TRBD1. The source is a female donor with multiple sclerosis, enrolled in a pregnancy study. The DNA for the CDR3 is TGTGCCAGCAGCCGACAGGGGGCTTGGAACACTGAAGCTTTCTTT. It encodes CASSRQGAWNTEAFF.